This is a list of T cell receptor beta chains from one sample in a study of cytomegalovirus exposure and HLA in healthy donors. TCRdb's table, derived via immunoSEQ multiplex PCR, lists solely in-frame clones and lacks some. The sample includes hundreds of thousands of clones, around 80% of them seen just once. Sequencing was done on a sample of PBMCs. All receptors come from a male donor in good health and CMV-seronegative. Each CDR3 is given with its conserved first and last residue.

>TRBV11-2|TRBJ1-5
CASSLEQGGNQPQHF
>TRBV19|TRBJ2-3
CASTGLQSSTDTQYF
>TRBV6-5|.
CASSLEDRGAEQYF
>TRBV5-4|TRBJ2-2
CASSLATASSSTGDLFF
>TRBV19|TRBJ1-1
CASRGTVATEAFF
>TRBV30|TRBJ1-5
CAWSPGGQYNQPQHF
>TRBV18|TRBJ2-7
CASSPNETDSWRLAVHEQYF
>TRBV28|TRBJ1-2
CASSATGVYGYTF
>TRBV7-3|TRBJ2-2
CASSLIPGGLAGGTGELFF
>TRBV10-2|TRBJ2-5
CASTGVTSHETQYF
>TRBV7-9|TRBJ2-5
CASGQKGGRSGETQYF
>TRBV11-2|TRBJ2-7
CASSLPLAGAAYEQYF
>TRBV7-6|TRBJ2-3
CASRAEGARSTDTQYF
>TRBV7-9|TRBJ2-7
CSSISWGDEQYF
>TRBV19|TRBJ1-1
CASSIGQQNTEAFF
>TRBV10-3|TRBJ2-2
CAISESRNRESYTGELFF
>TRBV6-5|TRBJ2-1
CASSLMAGGNEQFF
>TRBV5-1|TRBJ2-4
CASSSGTGSLAKNIQYF
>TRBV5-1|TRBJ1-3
CASSLGGRPSGNTIYF
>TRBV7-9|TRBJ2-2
CSSSLEGGPRVTGELFF
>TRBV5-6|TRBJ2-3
CASSLRQPSTDTQYF
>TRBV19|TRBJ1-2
CASEVGTGSYGYTF
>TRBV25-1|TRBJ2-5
CASSGGGGIGGETQYF
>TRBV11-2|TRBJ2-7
CASSFLAVYEQYF
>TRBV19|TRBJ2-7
CASSIATNNYEQYF
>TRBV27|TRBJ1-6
CASSFSPTVGSPLHF
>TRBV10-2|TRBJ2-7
CASRGQGLVYEQYF
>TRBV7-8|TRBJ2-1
CASSLQGYNEQFF
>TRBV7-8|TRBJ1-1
CASSPNRGPEAFF
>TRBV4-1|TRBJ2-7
CASSQDWGRLDEQYF
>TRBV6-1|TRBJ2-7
CASGGRGQSYEQYF
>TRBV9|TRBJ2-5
CASSVGPSGRTSETQYF
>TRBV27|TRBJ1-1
CASSLRAGVEAFF
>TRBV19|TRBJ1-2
CASSTGKAGILGYTF
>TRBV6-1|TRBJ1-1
CASSDKMGGGTEAFF
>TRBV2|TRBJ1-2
CASSEQGYNYGYTF
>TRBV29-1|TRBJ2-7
CSVADSPSSYEQYF
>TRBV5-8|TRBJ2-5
CASSLRVVETQYF
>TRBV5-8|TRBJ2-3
CASSFGTSRYTDTQYF
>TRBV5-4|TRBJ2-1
CASSPAARESSYNEQFF
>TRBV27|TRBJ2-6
CASSSVTNVLTF
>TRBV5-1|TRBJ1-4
CASSFRSGQGQEKLFF
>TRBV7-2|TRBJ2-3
CASSPRLGDTQYF
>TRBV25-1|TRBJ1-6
CASSEDRVNSPLHF
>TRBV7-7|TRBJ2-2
CASSLAQTSGRWRTGELFF
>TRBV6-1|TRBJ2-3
CASSEFPASADTDTQYF
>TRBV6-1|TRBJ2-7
CASSEWQSAYEQYF
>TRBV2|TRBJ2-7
CASRETTGVLDEQYF
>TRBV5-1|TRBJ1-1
CASSITGAGTEAFF
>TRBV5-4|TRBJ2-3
CASSLGRGTDTQYF
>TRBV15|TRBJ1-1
CATSRDDSTGGLPDTEAFF
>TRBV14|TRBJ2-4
CASSQDGTSNMLAKNIQYF
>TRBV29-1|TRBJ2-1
CSVVGGSGNEQFF
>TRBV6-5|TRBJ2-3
CASSSETDTQYF
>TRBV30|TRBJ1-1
CAWSVGGYTEAFF